These 22 T cell receptor beta chains were all obtained from the same sample, sequenced in a study of identifying expanded T cells in peripheral blood. The repertoire was sequenced with immunoSEQ multiplex PCR; TCRdb's copy has only in-frame clones and lacks some. This sample has tens of thousands of clones, with 85% found just once. Sequenced: blood. All receptors derive from a person aged 18 to 75 in good health.

The chain has TRBV2 and TRBJ2-2; no clear D gene. CDR1 is SNHLY, CDR2 FYNNEI, per germline. The length of the CDR3 is 13 residues. The V and J ends lost 5 bases and 8 bases respectively, with 12 bases between them. For the CDR3, the DNA is TGTGCCAGCAGTTCCGGGTCCGAGGGGGAGCTGTTTTTT. This sequence encodes CASSSGSEGELFF.

The chain couples TRBV11-2 to TRBJ2-5; no definite D call. Trimming took 0 bases from V and 5 from J, leaving 10 bases between them. CDR1 SGHAT and CDR2 FQNNGV come from the germline V gene. The CDR3 contains 14 residues. This chain's CDR3 is CASSLDTGRETQYF. The CDR3 DNA reads TGTGCCAGCAGCTTAGATACCGGCAGGGAGACCCAGTACTTC.

This clone was seen only a few times. The chain recombines TRBV15 with TRBJ2-1; D is ambiguous. V was shortened by 6 bases and J by 2 bases, with 8 bases between the two germline ends. CDR1 is LNHNV and CDR2 is YYDKDF in the germline V gene (reference sequence). The CDR3 runs 13 residues. DNA for the CDR3: TGTGCCACCAGGAGACGGACCTACAATGAGCAGTTCTTC. Its translation: CATRRRTYNEQFF.

The chain employs TRBV7-2 and TRBJ1-2; weak D call: TRBD1 (5 bases). CDR3 length: 14 residues. Germline V gene sequence: CDR1 SGHTA, CDR2 FQGNSA. The V end was cut by 1 base, the J end by 5 bases, with 11 bases between. For the CDR3, the DNA is TGTGCCAGCAGCTTAGACGGCAGGGAGTATGGCTACACCTTC. Its translation is CASSLDGREYGYTF.

This sequence joins TRBV7-9 and TRBJ2-3, with 8 bases that match TRBD1. Germline V CDR1 and CDR2: SEHNR, FQNEAQ (reference sequence). The J segment lost 3 bases and the V segment lost 5 bases, leaving 13 bases of the junction unmatched. This CDR3 contains 17 residues. DNA for the CDR3: TGTGCCAGCAGCCCCCCTTCGGACAGGGTAGGGACAGATACGCAGTATTTT. Protein product: CASSPPSDRVGTDTQYF.

This clone has only one observation. J is TRBJ2-7 and V is TRBV5-4; D not certain. V lost 4 bases, J lost 1 base, and 15 bases lay in between. Germline CDR1 reads SGHNT; CDR2 reads YYREEE (reference sequence). CDR3 size: 15 residues. This CDR3 is CASSRGVGTSYEQYF. The CDR3 bases are TGTGCCAGCAGCCGAGGTGTCGGAACTTCCTACGAGCAGTACTTC.

This chain uses TRBV5-1 with TRBJ2-5; possibly TRBD1 for D (6 bases). Germline V CDR1 and CDR2: SGHRS, YFSETQ. The CDR3 is made up of 14 amino acids. V was trimmed by 1 base and J by 5 bases, leaving 12 bases between them. CDR3: CASSLWTVRETQYF. The CDR3 DNA is TGCGCCAGCAGCTTGTGGACAGTTCGGGAGACCCAGTACTTC.

V is TRBV5-1 and J is TRBJ1-1, with a possible D match to TRBD1 (6 bases). CDR1 SGHRS and CDR2 YFSETQ come from the germline V gene. The V gene lost 1 base and the J gene lost 11 bases, with 18 bases spanning the gap. CDR3 length: 14 amino acids. Here the CDR3 DNA reads TGCGCCAGCAGCTTGAGAGACAGGCACCCTGGGGCTTTCTTT. It is translated as CASSLRDRHPGAFF.

In DNA form, the CDR3 reads TGTGCCAGCTCACCTACGGCGGAGAGAACTGAAGCTTTCTTT. It yields the protein CASSPTAERTEAFF. This sequence joins TRBV18 and TRBJ1-1; the D is unclear. The CDR3 loop spans 14 amino acids. Germline lookup yields CDR1 KGHSH and CDR2 LQKENI. Trimming left V 3 bases short and J 5 bases short, with 13 bases between. The full variable domain, completed using reference TRBV18 and TRBJ1-1, is NAGVMQNPRHLVRRRGQEARLRCSPMKGHSHVYWYRQLPEEGLKFMVYLQKENIIDESGMPKERFSAEFPKEGPSILRIQQVVRGDSAAYFCASSPTAERTEAFFGQGTRLTVV.

The chain employs TRBV9 and TRBJ2-1; a weak D match, TRBD2 (5 bases). Germline assignment: CDR1 SGDLS and CDR2 YYNGEE. V gave up 4 bases and J gave up 10 bases, with 12 bases separating them. This CDR3 contains 12 residues. In nucleotides, the CDR3 is TGTGCCAGCAGCCTTATTCGAGGGGAGCAGTTCTTC. Translation gives CASSLIRGEQFF.

This chain links TRBV5-4 with TRBJ2-7; D uncertain. The CDR3 contains 11 residues. Per the germline V gene, CDR1 is SGHNT and CDR2 is YYREEE (reference sequence). V shed 4 bases and J shed 7 bases, with 9 bases lying between them. CDR3 amino acids: CASSIDGEQYF. CDR3 bases: TGTGCCAGCAGCATCGATGGAGAGCAGTACTTC.

The chain recombines TRBV19 with TRBJ1-2, with 9 bases matching TRBD1. The CDR3 has 14 residues. The V gene's germline CDR1 is LNHDA and CDR2 SQIVND (reference sequence). The V segment lost 8 bases and the J segment 5 bases; nucleotides outside the gene matches: 9. CDR3 sequence (DNA): TGTGCCAGTTCCCCGGGACAGGGCCCTTATGGCTACACCTTC. Protein: CASSPGQGPYGYTF.

This chain links TRBV7-2 with TRBJ2-1; D perhaps matches TRBD1 (6 bases). Germline-derived CDR1 and CDR2 are SGHTA and FQGNSA. With 4 bases removed from V and 6 bases from J, the gap between germline ends came to 16 bases. The CDR3 length is 15 residues. This chain's CDR3 is CASSSPWTASNEQFF. For the CDR3, the DNA is TGTGCCAGCAGCTCCCCGTGGACAGCCTCCAATGAGCAGTTCTTC.

The chain recombines TRBV5-6 with TRBJ1-1; TRBD1 is a possible D gene (6 bases). The CDR3 sequence is 15 residues long. Germline CDR1 and CDR2: SGHDT and YYEEEE. Deletions cut 2 bases from V and 0 bases from J, with 11 bases between. In DNA form, the CDR3 reads TGTGCCAGCAGCTTCATCGGGACACTGAACACTGAAGCTTTCTTT. Translated, it gives CASSFIGTLNTEAFF.

This chain uses TRBV18 with TRBJ2-2; TRBD1 aligns across 8 bases. CDR3 length: 16 amino acids. V shed 1 base, J shed 2 bases, and the junction held 3 bases outside the gene matches. Germline assignment: CDR1 KGHSH and CDR2 LQKENI. The CDR3 loop reads CASSPRQGRNTGELFF. Written as DNA, the CDR3 is TGTGCCAGCTCACCACGACAGGGGCGAAACACCGGGGAGCTGTTTTTT.

This chain uses TRBV5-1 with TRBJ2-1, with D uncertain. Trimming pared 0 bases from V and 4 bases from J, leaving 11 bases between. Germline V CDR1 and CDR2: SGHRS, YFSETQ. The CDR3 loop spans 15 amino acids. DNA of the CDR3: TGCGCCAGCAGCTTGGATGGGTCCGAATACAATGAGCAGTTCTTC. Protein: CASSLDGSEYNEQFF. The full variable domain, with the rest looked up from reference TRBV5-1 and TRBJ2-1, is KAGVTQTPRYLIKTRGQQVTLSCSPISGHRSVSWYQQTPGQGLQFLFEYFSETQRNKGNFPGRFSGRQFSNSRSEMNVSTLELGDSALYLCASSLDGSEYNEQFFGPGTRLTVL.

This chain uses TRBV19 with TRBJ1-5, with D tentatively TRBD1 (5 bases). Germline CDR1 is LNHDA and CDR2 is SQIVND (reference sequence). Trimming shortened V by 6 bases and J by 7 bases, and 16 bases separated the two germline ends. The CDR3 consists of 14 residues. The CDR3 sequence: CASSRGLIGQPQHF. CDR3 nucleotides: TGTGCCAGTAGCCGGGGCCTAATTGGCCAGCCCCAGCATTTT. Full variable domain (missing parts from reference TRBV19 and TRBJ1-5): DGGITQSPKYLFRKEGQNVTLSCEQNLNHDAMYWYRQDPGQGLRLIYYSQIVNDFQKGDIAEGYSVSREKKESFPLTVTSAQKNPTAFYLCASSRGLIGQPQHFGDGTRLSIL.

This clone came up once. V usage is TRBV5-5 and J usage is TRBJ2-7; D gene uncertain. V lost 4 bases to trimming and J lost 3 bases, with 11 bases between them. The germline V gene encodes CDR1 SGHKS and CDR2 YYEKEE (reference sequence). This CDR3 has 13 residues. The chain's CDR3 is CASSQSPLYEQYF. CDR3 nucleotides: TGTGCCAGCAGCCAATCCCCCCTCTACGAGCAGTACTTC. The variable domain in full, completed from reference TRBV5-5 and TRBJ2-7, reads DAGVTQSPTHLIKTRGQQVTLRCSPISGHKSVSWYQQVLGQGPQFIFQYYEKEERGRGNFPDRFSARQFPNYSSELNVNALLLGDSALYLCASSQSPLYEQYFGPGTRLTVT.

Written as DNA, the CDR3 is TGTGCCTGGAGCGCCGGGACAGGGTTTTCCAATCAGCCCCAGCATTTT. Translated, it gives CAWSAGTGFSNQPQHF. The V gene is TRBV30, the J gene TRBJ1-5; TRBD1 matches at 9 bases. After removal of 3 bases from V and 3 bases from J, the junction contained 9 bases not matched to a gene. The CDR3 is 16 residues long. The germline CDR1 and CDR2 sequences are GTSNPN and SVGIG (reference sequence). The full variable domain, in which reference TRBV30 and TRBJ1-5 provide the parts outside the CDR3, is SQTIHQWPATLVQPVGSPLSLECTVEGTSNPNLYWYRQAAGRGLQLLFYSVGIGQISSEVPQNLSASRPQDRQFILSSKKLLLSDSGFYLCAWSAGTGFSNQPQHFGDGTRLSIL.

The chain is built from TRBV5-1 and TRBJ1-1, with D possibly matching TRBD1 (6 bases). This CDR3 region has 14 residues. The germline V gene encodes CDR1 SGHRS and CDR2 YFSETQ. V lost 5 bases, J lost 7 bases, and 18 bases lay in between. The CDR3 bases are TGCGCCAGCAGGAAGGGATTACAGGGTTATGAAGCTTTCTTT. Protein: CASRKGLQGYEAFF.

This clone was seen only a few times. V usage is TRBV27 and J usage is TRBJ2-3, with D possibly TRBD2 on 6 matching bases. The V end lost 3 bases, the J end lost 9 bases, and 19 bases lay between the germline ends. CDR3 length equals 15 residues. Germline CDR1 and CDR2: MNHEY and SMNVEV (reference sequence). The CDR3 spells CASSFLRAPAGTQYF. The CDR3 nucleotides read TGTGCCAGCAGTTTTCTTCGGGCCCCCGCGGGGACGCAGTATTTT.

The chain recombines TRBV5-6 with TRBJ1-6, with TRBD1 identical over 11 bases. Germline trimming cut 0 bases from V and 6 bases from J; bases unmatched to any gene: 8. Germline CDR1 is SGHDT and CDR2 is YYEEEE. CDR3 length equals 18 residues. The chain's CDR3 is CASSLVRTGGAGNSPLHF. Written as DNA, the CDR3 is TGTGCCAGCAGCTTGGTGAGGACAGGGGGCGCGGGTAATTCACCCCTCCACTTT.